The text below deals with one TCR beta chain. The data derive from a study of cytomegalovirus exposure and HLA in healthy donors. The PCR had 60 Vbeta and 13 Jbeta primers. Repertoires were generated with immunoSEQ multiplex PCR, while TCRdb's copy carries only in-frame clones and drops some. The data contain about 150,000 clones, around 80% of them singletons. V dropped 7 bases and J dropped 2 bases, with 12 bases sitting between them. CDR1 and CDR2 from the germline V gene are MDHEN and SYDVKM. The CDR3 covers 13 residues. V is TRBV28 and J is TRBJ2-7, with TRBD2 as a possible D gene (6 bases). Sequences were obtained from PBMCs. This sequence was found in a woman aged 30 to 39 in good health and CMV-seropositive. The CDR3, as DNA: TGTGCCAGCACCGGAGGAGGGACCTACGAGCAGTACTTC. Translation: CASTGGGTYEQYF.